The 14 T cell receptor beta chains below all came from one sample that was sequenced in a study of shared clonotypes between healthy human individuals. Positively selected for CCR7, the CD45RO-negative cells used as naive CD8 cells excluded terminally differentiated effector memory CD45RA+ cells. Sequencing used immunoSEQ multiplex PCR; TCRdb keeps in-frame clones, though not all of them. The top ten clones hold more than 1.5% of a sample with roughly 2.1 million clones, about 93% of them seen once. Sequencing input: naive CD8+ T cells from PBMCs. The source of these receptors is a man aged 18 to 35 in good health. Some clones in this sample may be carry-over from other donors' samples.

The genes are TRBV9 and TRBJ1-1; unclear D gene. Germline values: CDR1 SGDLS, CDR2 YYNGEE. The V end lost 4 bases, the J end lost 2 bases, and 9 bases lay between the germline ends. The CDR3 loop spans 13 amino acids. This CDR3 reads CASSRRGNTEAFF. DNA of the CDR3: TGTGCCAGCAGCCGGCGGGGTAACACTGAAGCTTTCTTT.

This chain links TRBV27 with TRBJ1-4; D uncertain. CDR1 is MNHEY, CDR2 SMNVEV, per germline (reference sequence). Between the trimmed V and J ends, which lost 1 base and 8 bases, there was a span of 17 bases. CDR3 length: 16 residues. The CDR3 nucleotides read TGTGCCAGCAGTTTATTCTTTCCAACGTCCGAGGAAAAACTGTTTTTT. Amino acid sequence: CASSLFFPTSEEKLFF.

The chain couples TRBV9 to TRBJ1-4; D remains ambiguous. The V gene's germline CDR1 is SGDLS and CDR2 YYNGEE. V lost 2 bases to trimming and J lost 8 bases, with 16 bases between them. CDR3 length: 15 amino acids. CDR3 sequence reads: CASSVGGEVGEKLFF. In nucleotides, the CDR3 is TGTGCCAGCAGCGTCGGCGGGGAGGTTGGGGAAAAACTGTTTTTT.

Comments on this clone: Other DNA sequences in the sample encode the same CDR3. Written as DNA, the CDR3 is TGCGCCAGCAGCTTCGGGACAGGGAGCTACGAGCAGTACTTC. Translated, it gives CASSFGTGSYEQYF. The genes are TRBV5-1 and TRBJ2-7, with TRBD1 identical over 9 bases. The CDR3 runs 14 residues. Trimming removed 2 bases from V and 3 bases from J; junction bases left unmatched: 3. Germline V CDR1 and CDR2: SGHRS, YFSETQ.

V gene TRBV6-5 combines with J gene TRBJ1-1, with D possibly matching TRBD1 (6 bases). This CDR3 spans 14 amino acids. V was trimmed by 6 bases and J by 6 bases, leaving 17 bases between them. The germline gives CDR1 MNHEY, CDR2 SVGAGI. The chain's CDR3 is CASSQGGESAEAFF. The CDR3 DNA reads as TGTGCCAGCAGCCAAGGGGGGGAAAGCGCTGAAGCTTTCTTT.

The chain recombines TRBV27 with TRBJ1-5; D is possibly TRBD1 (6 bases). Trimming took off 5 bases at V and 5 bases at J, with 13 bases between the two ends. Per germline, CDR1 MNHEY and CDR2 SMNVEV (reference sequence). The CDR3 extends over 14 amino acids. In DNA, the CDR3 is TGTGCCAGCAGTATCCGGGACACTTATCAGCCCCAGCATTTT. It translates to CASSIRDTYQPQHF.

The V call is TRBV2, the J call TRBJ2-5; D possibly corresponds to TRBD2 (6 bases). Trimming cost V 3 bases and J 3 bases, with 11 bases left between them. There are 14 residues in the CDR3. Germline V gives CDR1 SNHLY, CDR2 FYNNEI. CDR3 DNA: TGTGCCAGCAGTGATCTTTGGGGGGAAGAGACCCAGTACTTC. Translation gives CASSDLWGEETQYF.

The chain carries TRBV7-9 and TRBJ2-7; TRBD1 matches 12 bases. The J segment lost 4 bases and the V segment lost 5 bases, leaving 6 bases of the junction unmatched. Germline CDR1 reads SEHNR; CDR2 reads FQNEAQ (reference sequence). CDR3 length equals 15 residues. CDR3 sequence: CASSPGTGGFYEQYF. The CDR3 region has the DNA TGTGCCAGCAGCCCCGGGACAGGGGGCTTTTACGAGCAGTACTTC.

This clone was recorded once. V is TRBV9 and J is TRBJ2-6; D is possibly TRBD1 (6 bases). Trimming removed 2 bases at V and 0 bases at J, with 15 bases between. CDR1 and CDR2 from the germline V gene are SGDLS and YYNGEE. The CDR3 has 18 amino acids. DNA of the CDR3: TGTGCCAGCAGCGTGGCCGGGACACAAAGCTCTGGGGCCAACGTCCTGACTTTC. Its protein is CASSVAGTQSSGANVLTF.

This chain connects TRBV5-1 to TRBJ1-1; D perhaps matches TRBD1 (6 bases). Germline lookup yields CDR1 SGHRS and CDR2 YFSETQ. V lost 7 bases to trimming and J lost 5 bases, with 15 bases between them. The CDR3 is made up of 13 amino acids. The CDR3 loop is CASGLGAGTEAFF. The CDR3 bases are TGCGCCAGCGGTTTGGGGGCAGGAACTGAAGCTTTCTTT.

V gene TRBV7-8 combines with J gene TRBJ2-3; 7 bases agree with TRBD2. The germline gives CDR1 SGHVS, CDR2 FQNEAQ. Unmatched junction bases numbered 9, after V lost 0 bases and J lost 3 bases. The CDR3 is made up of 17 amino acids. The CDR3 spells CASSLARLARVTDTQYF. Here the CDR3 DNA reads TGTGCCAGCAGCTTAGCGCGACTAGCCAGAGTAACAGATACGCAGTATTTT.

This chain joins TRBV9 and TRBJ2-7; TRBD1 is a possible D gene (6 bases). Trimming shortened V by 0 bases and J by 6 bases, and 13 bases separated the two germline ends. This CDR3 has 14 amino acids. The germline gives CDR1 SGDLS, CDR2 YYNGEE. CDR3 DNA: TGTGCCAGCAGCGTAGCGGACAGCTCTGGCGAGCAGTACTTC. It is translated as CASSVADSSGEQYF.

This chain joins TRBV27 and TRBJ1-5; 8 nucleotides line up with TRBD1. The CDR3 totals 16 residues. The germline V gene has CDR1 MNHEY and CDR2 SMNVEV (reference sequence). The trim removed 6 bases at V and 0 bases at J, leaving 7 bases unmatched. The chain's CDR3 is CASRNRGYDSNQPQHF. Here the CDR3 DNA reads TGTGCCAGCAGGAACAGGGGGTACGATAGCAATCAGCCCCAGCATTTT.

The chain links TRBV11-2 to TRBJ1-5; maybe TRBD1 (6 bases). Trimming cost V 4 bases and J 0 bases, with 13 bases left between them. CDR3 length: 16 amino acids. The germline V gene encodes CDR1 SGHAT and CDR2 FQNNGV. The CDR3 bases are TGTGCCAGCAGCTCGAGAGAACAGGGTAGCAATCAGCCCCAGCATTTT. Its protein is CASSSREQGSNQPQHF. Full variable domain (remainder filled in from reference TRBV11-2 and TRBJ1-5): EAGVAQSPRYKIIEKRQSVAFWCNPISGHATLYWYQQILGQGPKLLIQFQNNGVVDDSQLPKDRFSAERLKGVDSTLKIQPAKLEDSAVYLCASSSREQGSNQPQHFGDGTRLSIL.